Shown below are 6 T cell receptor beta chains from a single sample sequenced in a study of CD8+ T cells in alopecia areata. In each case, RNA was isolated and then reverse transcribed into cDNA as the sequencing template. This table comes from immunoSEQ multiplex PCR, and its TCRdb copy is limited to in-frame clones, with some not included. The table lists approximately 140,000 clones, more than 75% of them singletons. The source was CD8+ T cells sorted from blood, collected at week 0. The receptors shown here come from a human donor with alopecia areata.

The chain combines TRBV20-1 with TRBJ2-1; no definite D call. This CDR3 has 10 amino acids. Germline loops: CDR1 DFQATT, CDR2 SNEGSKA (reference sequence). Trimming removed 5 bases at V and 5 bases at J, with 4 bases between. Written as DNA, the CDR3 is TGCAGTGCTGGCGACAATGAGCAGTTCTTC. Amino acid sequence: CSAGDNEQFF.

The CDR3 bases are TGCGCCAGCAGCTTGGAACCCCTAGCGGGGACCTACAATGAGCAGTTCTTC. Encoded protein: CASSLEPLAGTYNEQFF. V is TRBV5-1 and J is TRBJ2-1, with 9 positions matching TRBD2. Trimming took 0 bases from V and 2 from J; bases not matched to a gene: 6. The CDR3 covers 17 residues. Germline V gene sequence: CDR1 SGHRS, CDR2 YFSETQ.

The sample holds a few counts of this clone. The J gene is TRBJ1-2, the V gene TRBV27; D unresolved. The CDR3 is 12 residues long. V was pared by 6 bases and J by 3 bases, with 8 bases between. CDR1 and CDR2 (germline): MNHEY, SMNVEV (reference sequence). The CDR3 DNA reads TGTGCCAGCAGGGGAGGGTACTATGGCTACACCTTC. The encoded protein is CASRGGYYGYTF.

The CDR3 sequence is CASSLPTNPGELFF. In nucleotides, the CDR3 is TGTGCCAGCAGTTTACCGACTAATCCCGGGGAGCTGTTTTTT. The J gene is TRBJ2-2, the V gene TRBV27; a possible D gene is TRBD2 (5 bases). V lost 2 bases and J 6 bases, leaving 10 bases between the germline ends. Germline values: CDR1 MNHEY, CDR2 SMNVEV (reference sequence). The CDR3 spans 14 residues.

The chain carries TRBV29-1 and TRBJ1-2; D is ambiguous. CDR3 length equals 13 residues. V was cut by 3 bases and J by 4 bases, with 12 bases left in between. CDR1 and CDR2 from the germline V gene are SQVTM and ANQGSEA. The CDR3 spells CSVESGQSYGYTF. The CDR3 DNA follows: TGCAGCGTTGAGAGTGGGCAGTCCTATGGCTACACCTTC.

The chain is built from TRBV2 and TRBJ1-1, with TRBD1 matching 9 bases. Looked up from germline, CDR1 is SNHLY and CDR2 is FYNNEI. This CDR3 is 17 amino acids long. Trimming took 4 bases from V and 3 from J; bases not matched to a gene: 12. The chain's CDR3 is CASSATGGSPPDTEAFF. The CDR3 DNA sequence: TGTGCCAGCAGTGCTACAGGGGGCTCCCCGCCGGACACTGAAGCTTTCTTT.